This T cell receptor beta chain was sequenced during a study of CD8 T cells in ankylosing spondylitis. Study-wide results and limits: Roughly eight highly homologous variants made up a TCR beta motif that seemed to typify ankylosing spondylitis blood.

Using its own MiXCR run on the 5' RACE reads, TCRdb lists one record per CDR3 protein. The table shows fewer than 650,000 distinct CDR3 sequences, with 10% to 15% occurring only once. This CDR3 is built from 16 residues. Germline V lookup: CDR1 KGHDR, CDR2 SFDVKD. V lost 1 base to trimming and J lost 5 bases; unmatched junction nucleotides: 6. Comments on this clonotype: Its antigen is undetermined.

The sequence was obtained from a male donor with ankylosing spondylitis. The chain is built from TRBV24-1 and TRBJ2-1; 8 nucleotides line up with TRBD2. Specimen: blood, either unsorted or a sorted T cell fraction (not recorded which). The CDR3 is CATSDLRREEDNEQFF. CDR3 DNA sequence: TGTGCCACCAGTGATTTAAGGCGGGAGGAGGACAATGAGCAGTTCTTC.